These 2 T cell receptor beta chains share one sample of origin, sequenced in a study of cytomegalovirus exposure and HLA in healthy donors. The table came from immunoSEQ multiplex PCR; TCRdb's copy has only in-frame clones and leaves some out. Seen here are approximately 120,000 clones, around nine tenths observed once, and the top ten hold approximately 2%. The sequenced material came from PBMCs. All receptors derive from a woman aged 18-30 years in good health and CMV-seronegative.

This clone was counted once. V and J are TRBV6-1 and TRBJ1-6, with D unresolved. This CDR3 is built from 15 residues. Germline V lookup: CDR1 MNHNS, CDR2 SASEGT. V lost 6 bases and J 6 bases, leaving 15 bases between the germline ends. The CDR3: CASRTDGKGNSPLHF. Written as DNA, the CDR3 is TGTGCCAGCAGAACGGACGGGAAGGGTAATTCACCCCTCCACTTT.

The chain has TRBV9 and TRBJ2-2; TRBD1 aligns across 7 bases. Germline-derived CDR1 and CDR2 are SGDLS and YYNGEE. CDR3 size: 16 residues. V shed 3 bases, J shed 5 bases, and the junction held 10 bases outside the gene matches. CDR3 sequence reads: CASSAQGRLGTGELFF. For the CDR3, the DNA is TGTGCCAGCAGCGCACAGGGGCGTCTGGGGACCGGGGAGCTGTTTTTT. Full variable domain (rest looked up from reference TRBV9 and TRBJ2-2): DSGVTQTPKHLITATGQRVTLRCSPRSGDLSVYWYQQSLDQGLQFLIQYYNGEERAKGNILERFSAQQFPDLHSELNLSSLELGDSALYFCASSAQGRLGTGELFFGEGSRLTVL.